The sequence of this T cell receptor beta chain was determined in a study of blood T cell repertoires in COVID-19. Overall study context: Samples representing acute and convalescent COVID-19 were sourced from the United States, Italy and Spain. From T cells, B-cell-depleted T cells, or PBMCs came the material, which was cDNA or gDNA.

In the original processing: Amplified reference gene primers provided the basis for estimating nucleated cell counts. Profiled with immunoSEQ multiplex PCR; TCRdb holds only in-frame clones, not every one. V, J and clone size are taken as reported in that table, and D and trimming were inferred from the DNA itself. The sample carries 85,000 to 130,000 clones, roughly 89% recorded once. Sequencing was performed on peripheral blood. The sequence derives from a human donor in a cohort sampled during active COVID-19.

As DNA, the CDR3 is TGTGCCAGCAAAGACAGTCGGGACAGTCTGGGCTATGGCTACACCTTC. Amino acid sequence: CASKDSRDSLGYGYTF. The rearrangement uses TRBV9 and TRBJ1-2, with 7 bases matching TRBD1. CDR3 length equals 16 residues. CDR1 and CDR2 from the germline V gene are SGDLS and YYNGEE. Unmatched junction bases numbered 15, after V lost 6 bases and J lost 4 bases.